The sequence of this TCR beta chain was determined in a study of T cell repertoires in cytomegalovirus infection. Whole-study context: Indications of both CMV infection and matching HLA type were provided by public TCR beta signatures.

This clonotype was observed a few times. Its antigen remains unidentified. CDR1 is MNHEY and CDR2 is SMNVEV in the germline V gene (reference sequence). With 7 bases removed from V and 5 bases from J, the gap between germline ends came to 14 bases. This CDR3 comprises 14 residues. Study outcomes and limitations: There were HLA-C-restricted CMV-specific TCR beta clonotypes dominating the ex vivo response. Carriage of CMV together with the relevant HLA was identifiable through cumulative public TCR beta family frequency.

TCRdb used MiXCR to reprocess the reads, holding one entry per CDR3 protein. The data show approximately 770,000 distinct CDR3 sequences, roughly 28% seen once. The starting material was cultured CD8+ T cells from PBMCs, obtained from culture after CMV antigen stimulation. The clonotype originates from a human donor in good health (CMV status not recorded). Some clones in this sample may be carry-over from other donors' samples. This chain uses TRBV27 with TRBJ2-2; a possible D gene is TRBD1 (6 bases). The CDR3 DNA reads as TGTGCCAGCATAGGGGGTGGAGGAACCGGGGAGCTGTTTTTT. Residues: CASIGGGGTGELFF.